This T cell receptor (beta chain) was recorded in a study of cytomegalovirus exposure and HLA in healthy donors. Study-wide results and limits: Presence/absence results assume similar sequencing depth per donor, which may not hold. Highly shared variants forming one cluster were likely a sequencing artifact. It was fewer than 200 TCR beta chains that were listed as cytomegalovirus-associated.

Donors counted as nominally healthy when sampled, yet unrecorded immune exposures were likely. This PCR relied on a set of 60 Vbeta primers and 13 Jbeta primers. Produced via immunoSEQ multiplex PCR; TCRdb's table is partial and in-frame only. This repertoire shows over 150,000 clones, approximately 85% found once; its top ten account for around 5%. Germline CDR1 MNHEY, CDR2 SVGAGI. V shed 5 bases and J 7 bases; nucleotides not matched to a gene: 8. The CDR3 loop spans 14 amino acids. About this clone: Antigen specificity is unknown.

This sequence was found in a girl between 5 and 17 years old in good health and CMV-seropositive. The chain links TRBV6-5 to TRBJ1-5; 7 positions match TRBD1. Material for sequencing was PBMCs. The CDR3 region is CASSAGTEEQPQHF. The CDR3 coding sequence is TGTGCCAGCAGTGCCGGGACAGAGGAGCAGCCCCAGCATTTT.